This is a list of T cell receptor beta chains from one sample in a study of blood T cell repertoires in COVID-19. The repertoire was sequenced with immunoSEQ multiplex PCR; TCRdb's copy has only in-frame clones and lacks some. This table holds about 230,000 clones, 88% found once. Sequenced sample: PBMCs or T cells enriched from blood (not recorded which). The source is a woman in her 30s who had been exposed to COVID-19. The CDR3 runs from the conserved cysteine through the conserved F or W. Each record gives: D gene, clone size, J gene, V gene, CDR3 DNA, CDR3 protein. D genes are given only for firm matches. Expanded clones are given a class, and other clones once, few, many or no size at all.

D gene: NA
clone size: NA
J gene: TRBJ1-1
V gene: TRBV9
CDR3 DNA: TGTGCCAGCAGCGTAGATCCAGACACTGAAGCTTTCTTT
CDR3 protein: CASSVDPDTEAFF

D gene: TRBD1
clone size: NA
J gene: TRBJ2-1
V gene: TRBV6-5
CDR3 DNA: TGTGCCAGCAGATACGCCGGGACAGGGGATGAGCAGTTCTTC
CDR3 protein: CASRYAGTGDEQFF

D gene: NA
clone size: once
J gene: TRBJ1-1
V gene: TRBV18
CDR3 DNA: TGTGCCAGCTCACCCGTACTCCGGGGGGTCGGCACTGAAGCTTTCTTT
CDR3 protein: CASSPVLRGVGTEAFF

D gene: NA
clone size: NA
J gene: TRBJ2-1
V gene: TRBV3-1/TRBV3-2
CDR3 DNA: TGTGCCAGCAGCCAAGTCTCGGGATCTAATGAGCAGTTCTTC
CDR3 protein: CASSQVSGSNEQFF

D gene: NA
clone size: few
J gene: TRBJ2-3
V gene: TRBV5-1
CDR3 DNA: TGCGCCAGCAGCCCCGACGGGGGTGGGAGCACAGATACGCAGTATTTT
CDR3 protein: CASSPDGGGSTDTQYF

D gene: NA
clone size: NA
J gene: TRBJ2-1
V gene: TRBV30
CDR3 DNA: TGTGCCTGGTTAAGGGGGCGGGAAACAAATGAGCAGTTCTTC
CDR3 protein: CAWLRGRETNEQFF

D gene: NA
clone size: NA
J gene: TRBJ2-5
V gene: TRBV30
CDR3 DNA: TGTGCCTGGAGTGAAACAGGGAGCCAAGAGACCCAGTACTTC
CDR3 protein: CAWSETGSQETQYF

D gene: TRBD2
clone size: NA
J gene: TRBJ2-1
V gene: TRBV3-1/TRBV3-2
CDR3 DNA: TGTGCCAGCAGCCAAGGGACTAGCGGGAGCTATGAGCAGTTCTTC
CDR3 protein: CASSQGTSGSYEQFF

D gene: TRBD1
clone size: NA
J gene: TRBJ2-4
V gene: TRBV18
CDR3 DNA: TGTGCCAGCTCACCCCTCTGGGGGACAGGGGAGGCCAAAAACATTCAGTACTTC
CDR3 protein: CASSPLWGTGEAKNIQYF

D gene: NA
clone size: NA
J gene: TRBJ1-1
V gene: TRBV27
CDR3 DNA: TGTGCCAGCAGTTCCGGACAGCAGAACACTGAAGCTTTCTTT
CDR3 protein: CASSSGQQNTEAFF

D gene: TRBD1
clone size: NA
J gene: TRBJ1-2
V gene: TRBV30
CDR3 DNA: TGTGCCTGGAGTGTCGGGACAGGGGGCCTTCTTTATGGCTACACCTTC
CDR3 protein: CAWSVGTGGLLYGYTF

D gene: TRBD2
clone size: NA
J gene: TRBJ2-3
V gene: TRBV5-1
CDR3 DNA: TGCGCCAGCAGCTTCGAGCGGGAGGGGGTACGGTATTTT
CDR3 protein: CASSFEREGVRYF

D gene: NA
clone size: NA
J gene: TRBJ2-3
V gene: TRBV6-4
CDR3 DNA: TGTGCCAGCAGTGAGACTCCCACAGATACGCAGTATTTT
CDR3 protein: CASSETPTDTQYF

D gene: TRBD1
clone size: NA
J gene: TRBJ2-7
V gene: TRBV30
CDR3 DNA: TGTGCCTGGAGGGGACAGGGGCTCCGTTCCTACGAGCAGTACTTC
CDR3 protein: CAWRGQGLRSYEQYF

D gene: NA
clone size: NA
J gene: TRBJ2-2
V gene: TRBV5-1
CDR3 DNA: TGCGCCAGCAGCTTGGGTGAGCCCCGTGGCGGGGAGCTGTTTTTT
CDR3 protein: CASSLGEPRGGELFF

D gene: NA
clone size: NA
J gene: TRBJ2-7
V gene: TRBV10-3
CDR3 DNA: TGTGCCATCAATTCGAGGCGGGAAACGACGGGCGAGCAGTACTTC
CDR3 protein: CAINSRRETTGEQYF

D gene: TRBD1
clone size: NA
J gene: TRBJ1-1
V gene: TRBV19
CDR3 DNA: TGTGCCAGTAGAGCCGGGACAGGGGCTGAAGCTTTCTTT
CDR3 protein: CASRAGTGAEAFF

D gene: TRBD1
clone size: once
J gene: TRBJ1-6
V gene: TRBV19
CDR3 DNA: TGTGCCAGTAGTATACGACAGGGGGTGAATAATTCACCCCTCCACTTT
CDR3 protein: CASSIRQGVNNSPLHF

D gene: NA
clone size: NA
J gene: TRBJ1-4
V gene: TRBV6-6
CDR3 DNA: TGTGCCAGCACACCCTTCCCAGGGAATGAAAAACTGTTTTTT
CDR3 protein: CASTPFPGNEKLFF

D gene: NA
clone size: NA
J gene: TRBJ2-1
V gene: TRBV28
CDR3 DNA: TGTGCCAGCAGTTTAGCGGGACAGTACAATGAGCAGTTCTTC
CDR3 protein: CASSLAGQYNEQFF

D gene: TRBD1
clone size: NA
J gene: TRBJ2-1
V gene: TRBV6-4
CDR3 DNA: TGTGCCAGCAGTGAGGGCCGGGACAGGGACTACAATGAGCAGTTCTTC
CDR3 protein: CASSEGRDRDYNEQFF

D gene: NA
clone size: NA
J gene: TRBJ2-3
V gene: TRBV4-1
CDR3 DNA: TGCGCCAGCAGCCAAGAGAGGGGGGGAGGGACAGATACGCAGTATTTT
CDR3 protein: CASSQERGGGTDTQYF

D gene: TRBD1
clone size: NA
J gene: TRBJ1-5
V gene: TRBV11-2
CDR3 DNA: TGTGCCAGCAGCTTATACAGGGGGAAGGATCAGCCCCAGCATTTT
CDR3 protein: CASSLYRGKDQPQHF